These 10 T cell receptor beta chains were all obtained from the same sample, sequenced in a study of blood T cell repertoires in COVID-19. The data were produced by immunoSEQ multiplex PCR, yet TCRdb's version contains in-frame clones alone and is incomplete. The sample consists of 200,000 to 300,000 clones, around 90% of them appearing once. Sequencing was performed on peripheral blood. Source of these receptors: a man aged 30-40 years with COVID-19, enrolled during active disease.

The chain has TRBV4-1 and TRBJ1-2, with 7 bases fitting TRBD1. The germline V gene has CDR1 MGHRA and CDR2 YSYEKL. The CDR3 extends over 16 amino acids. With V trimmed by 0 bases and J by 8 bases, 12 bases remained unmatched. Here the CDR3 DNA reads TGCGCCAGCAGCCAAGATCTCGCAGGGGGTTTAGGCGGCTACACCTTC. This gives the protein CASSQDLAGGLGGYTF.

The chain recombines TRBV10-3 with TRBJ2-2; 12 bases map to TRBD2. Germline trimming cut 6 bases from V and 5 bases from J; bases unmatched to any gene: 7. The germline gives CDR1 ENHRY, CDR2 SYGVKD. The CDR3 contains 16 residues. The CDR3 nucleotides read TGTGCCATCAGGACCCTAGCGGGGGGGCTAACCGGGGAGCTGTTTTTT. Encoded protein: CAIRTLAGGLTGELFF.

The rearrangement links TRBV18 to TRBJ1-5; tentatively, D is TRBD1 (6 bases). There are 16 residues in the CDR3. Trimming removed 2 bases at V and 3 bases at J, with 14 bases between. The V gene's germline CDR1 is KGHSH and CDR2 LQKENI. CDR3 DNA: TGTGCCAGCTCACCAAACAGGGAGGGTAACAATCAGCCCCAGCATTTT. Its translation: CASSPNREGNNQPQHF. The variable domain in full, with the rest retrieved from reference TRBV18 and TRBJ1-5, is NAGVMQNPRHLVRRRGQEARLRCSPMKGHSHVYWYRQLPEEGLKFMVYLQKENIIDESGMPKERFSAEFPKEGPSILRIQQVVRGDSAAYFCASSPNREGNNQPQHFGDGTRLSIL.

The rearrangement uses TRBV29-1 and TRBJ1-2; maybe TRBD1 (5 bases). There are 12 residues in the CDR3. CDR1 is SQVTM and CDR2 is ANQGSEA in the germline V gene. V shed 7 bases and J shed 2 bases, with 11 bases lying between them. The CDR3 nucleotides are TGCAGCGGCGGGGGGACGAACTATGGCTACACCTTC. As protein: CSGGGTNYGYTF. Full variable domain (missing parts from reference TRBV29-1 and TRBJ1-2): SAVISQKPSRDICQRGTSLTIQCQVDSQVTMMFWYRQQPGQSLTLIATANQGSEATYESGFVIDKFPISRPNLTFSTLTVSNMSPEDSSIYLCSGGGTNYGYTFGSGTRLTVV.

The chain combines TRBV6-1 with TRBJ1-5, with D perhaps matching TRBD1 (6 bases). Germline values: CDR1 MNHNS, CDR2 SASEGT. Trimming stripped 4 bases from V and 3 bases from J, with 16 bases between. The CDR3 has 16 residues. DNA of the CDR3: TGTGCCAGCAGTGCAGGACAGCCAGGACCCAATCAGCCCCAGCATTTT. Its translation: CASSAGQPGPNQPQHF.

The J gene is TRBJ2-7, the V gene TRBV7-3, with 8 positions matching TRBD1. The CDR3 runs to 18 residues. V lost 5 bases to trimming and J lost 2 bases; unmatched junction nucleotides: 17. Germline-derived CDR1 and CDR2 are SGHTA and FQGTGA. CDR3 nucleotide sequence: TGTGCCAGCAGCCAAACTGTAATTTCCGGGACAGGAGCCTACGAGCAGTACTTC. Protein: CASSQTVISGTGAYEQYF.

This rearrangement joins TRBV7-9 to TRBJ1-3, with 8 bases lining up with TRBD1. Germline CDR1 SEHNR, CDR2 FQNEAQ (reference sequence). V shed 4 bases and J 4 bases; nucleotides not matched to a gene: 9. This CDR3 spans 16 amino acids. The DNA of the CDR3 is TGTGCCAGCAGCTCCCCCCAGGGGGCGCCGGGAAACACCATATATTTT. It codes for CASSSPQGAPGNTIYF. The full variable domain, rest sourced from reference TRBV7-9 and TRBJ1-3, is DTGVSQNPRHKITKRGQNVTFRCDPISEHNRLYWYRQTLGQGPEFLTYFQNEAQLEKSRLLSDRFSAERPKGSFSTLEIQRTEQGDSAMYLCASSSPQGAPGNTIYFGEGSWLTVV.

This clone was detected only a few times. The V call is TRBV5-1, the J call TRBJ2-1, with 9 bases fitting TRBD1. Germline lookup yields CDR1 SGHRS and CDR2 YFSETQ. V gave up 4 bases and J gave up 7 bases; unmatched junction bases: 15. The CDR3 is made up of 17 amino acids. The CDR3 DNA reads as TGCGCCAGCAGCCCTCGGGGACAGGGCCCAAATCCTAATGAGCAGTTCTTC. Translation gives CASSPRGQGPNPNEQFF.

This clone was detected a few times. The chain combines TRBV10-3 with TRBJ2-1; 9 bases are shared with TRBD1. This CDR3 comprises 16 residues. Germline CDR1 reads ENHRY; CDR2 reads SYGVKD. The V gene end was trimmed by 5 bases and the J gene end by 5 bases; junction bases not matched to a gene: 10. The CDR3 loop reads CAISTNRDRVHNEQFF. DNA for the CDR3: TGTGCCATCAGTACAAACCGGGACAGGGTGCACAATGAGCAGTTCTTC.

The chain employs TRBV5-1 and TRBJ1-2; 8 bases agree with TRBD1. This CDR3 is built from 14 residues. Germline V gene lookup returns CDR1 SGHRS and CDR2 YFSETQ. V lost 4 bases, J lost 4 bases, and 6 bases stayed unmatched. The CDR3 spells CASSPRGRGYGYTF. Here the CDR3 DNA reads TGCGCCAGCAGCCCCAGGGGGCGCGGCTATGGCTACACCTTC.